Listed below are T cell receptor beta chains from one sample, sequenced in a study of blood T cell repertoires in COVID-19. The assay was immunoSEQ multiplex PCR, and TCRdb's table has in-frame clones only and misses some. This sample has about 210,000 clones, with more than 70% found just once. The source material was peripheral blood. These receptors were taken from a human donor in a cohort sampled during active COVID-19. Each CDR3 is given with its conserved first and last residue. A D gene is named only where the DNA matches it firmly. Some rows mark clone size as missing; the rest say once, few, many or name a class of expanded clone.

CDR3 protein	CDR3 DNA	J gene	clone size	V gene	D gene
CASSFRLHRGTTYEQYF	TGTGCCAGCAGCTTCAGACTCCACAGGGGAACGACCTACGAGCAGTACTTC	TRBJ2-7	NA	TRBV5-6	TRBD1
CASSLRWAGLTNYGYTF	TGTGCCAGCAGTTTACGGTGGGCAGGGCTAACTAACTATGGCTACACCTTC	TRBJ1-2	NA	TRBV28	NA
CASSIGDRGFNEQFF	TGTGCCAGTAGTATAGGGGACAGGGGATTCAATGAGCAGTTCTTC	TRBJ2-1	many	TRBV19	TRBD1
CSVRQGAKREQFF	TGCAGCGTCCGACAGGGGGCGAAGAGGGAGCAGTTCTTC	TRBJ2-1	NA	TRBV29-1	TRBD1
CASRAGGSGYTF	TGTGCCAGCAGGGCAGGGGGCTCTGGCTACACCTTC	TRBJ1-2	once	TRBV2	TRBD1
CASRASREHSPLHF	TGCGCCAGCAGGGCGAGCAGGGAACATTCACCCCTCCACTTT	TRBJ1-6	few	TRBV4-1	NA
CASRRPGQGLNEQFF	TGTGCCAGCAGAAGACCGGGACAGGGGCTGAATGAGCAGTTCTTC	TRBJ2-1	NA	TRBV7-9	TRBD1
CASRARVSSTEAFF	TGCGCCAGCCGAGCGCGGGTTAGCAGCACTGAAGCTTTCTTT	TRBJ1-1	NA	TRBV5-1	NA
CASSHGDAYNEQFF	TGCGCCAGCAGCCACGGAGACGCCTACAATGAGCAGTTCTTC	TRBJ2-1	NA	TRBV5-1	NA
CASSWGGSRSYEQYF	TGTGCCAGCAGTTGGGGCGGTAGTAGGTCCTACGAGCAGTACTTC	TRBJ2-7	NA	TRBV6-5	NA
CASSRTGLGYGYTF	TGTGCCAGCAGCCGGACGGGACTTGGCTATGGCTACACCTTC	TRBJ1-2	NA	TRBV11-2	NA
CSASLSSGTDTQYF	TGCAGTGCTAGTCTCTCTAGCGGCACAGATACGCAGTATTTT	TRBJ2-3	NA	TRBV20-1	NA
CASNERQNYNSPLHF	TGTGCCAGCAACGAAAGACAAAACTATAATTCACCCCTCCACTTT	TRBJ1-6	once	TRBV7-2	NA
CASSSQGVNEKLFF	TGTGCCAGTAGCTCACAGGGCGTGAATGAAAAACTGTTTTTT	TRBJ1-4	NA	TRBV19	NA
CASSLGSSEKFF	TGTGCCAGCAGCCTCGGGAGCTCCGAGAAGTTCTTC	TRBJ2-1	NA	TRBV3-1/TRBV3-2	NA
CASSPGGSEKLFF	TGTGCCAGCAGCCCAGGGGGCAGCGAAAAACTGTTTTTT	TRBJ1-4	NA	TRBV7-2	TRBD1
CASSVAGTGDFYEQYF	TGTGCCAGCAGCGTAGCCGGGACAGGGGATTTCTACGAGCAGTACTTC	TRBJ2-7	many	TRBV9	TRBD1
CASSPIGGPNSGNTIYF	TGTGCCAGCTCACCGATAGGGGGCCCCAACTCTGGAAACACCATATATTTT	TRBJ1-3	NA	TRBV18	TRBD1
CASSYARNQPQHF	TGTGCCAGCAGTTACGCCAGAAATCAGCCCCAGCATTTT	TRBJ1-5	NA	TRBV6-5	NA
CASSPLPGQVFFTEAFF	TGTGCCAGCAGCCCGCTGCCGGGACAGGTTTTTTTCACTGAAGCTTTCTTT	TRBJ1-1	NA	TRBV6-2/TRBV6-3	TRBD1
CASSQEIGRGRWAQYF	TGCGCCAGCAGCCAAGAGATCGGCAGGGGGCGATGGGCCCAGTACTTC	TRBJ2-5	NA	TRBV4-1	TRBD1
CASSPDRARGYTF	TGTGCCAGCTCTCCCGACAGGGCACGCGGCTACACCTTC	TRBJ1-2	NA	TRBV18	TRBD1
CASSQGRQGAVTEAFF	TGTGCCAGCAGCCAAGGCCGACAGGGGGCCGTCACTGAAGCTTTCTTT	TRBJ1-1	few	TRBV14	TRBD1
CASSLGQNYGYTF	TGTGCCAGCAGTTTAGGGCAGAACTATGGCTACACCTTC	TRBJ1-2	NA	TRBV12-3/TRBV12-4	NA
CATSEGVLVSPDPTRTQYF	TGTGCCACCAGCGAGGGCGTCCTTGTTAGTCCGGACCCTACAAGGACCCAGTACTTC	TRBJ2-5	NA	TRBV15	NA
CASSQDPLMGRQTEAFF	TGTGCCAGCAGCCAAGACCCATTGATGGGTCGACAGACTGAAGCTTTCTTT	TRBJ1-1	once	TRBV3-1/TRBV3-2	NA
CASRWGTGGQETQYF	TGTGCCAGTCGATGGGGGACAGGGGGCCAAGAGACCCAGTACTTC	TRBJ2-5	NA	TRBV19	TRBD1
CASQTGGADNEKLFF	TGTGCCAGTCAAACAGGGGGCGCCGATAATGAAAAACTGTTTTTT	TRBJ1-4	NA	TRBV19	TRBD1
CASNHRASNYGYTF	TGTGCCAGCAACCACAGGGCGTCGAACTATGGCTACACCTTC	TRBJ1-2	NA	TRBV3-1/TRBV3-2	NA
CASSQEIPGHLNTEAFF	TGCGCCAGCAGCCAAGAAATTCCGGGACACTTGAACACTGAAGCTTTCTTT	TRBJ1-1	NA	TRBV4-3	NA
CASSLGPGNTIYF	TGTGCCAGCAGCTTAGGGCCGGGAAACACCATATATTTT	TRBJ1-3	NA	TRBV7-2	NA
CASSQLGAQGGQETQYF	TGTGCCAGCAGCCAGCTGGGCGCACAGGGAGGGCAAGAGACCCAGTACTTC	TRBJ2-5	NA	TRBV5-6	NA
CASSPGTGRKPQHF	TGTGCCAGCTCACCAGGGACAGGGAGAAAGCCCCAGCATTTT	TRBJ1-5	NA	TRBV18	TRBD1
CASSISGEMTDTQYF	TGTGCCAGTAGTATTAGCGGGGAGATGACAGATACGCAGTATTTT	TRBJ2-3	NA	TRBV19	TRBD2
CASSRQGPNQPQHF	TGTGCCAGCAGTCGACAGGGGCCCAATCAGCCCCAGCATTTT	TRBJ1-5	NA	TRBV6-2/TRBV6-3	TRBD1
CATSDTGTGSFRQFF	TGTGCCACCAGTGATACCGGGACAGGGTCATTTCGGCAGTTCTTC	TRBJ2-1	NA	TRBV24-1	TRBD1
CASSLRGGDEQYF	TGTGCCAGCAGCTTGCGAGGGGGCGACGAGCAGTACTTC	TRBJ2-7	few	TRBV7-9	TRBD1
CATSDLGSSYNEQFF	TGTGCCACCAGTGATTTGGGGAGCTCCTACAATGAGCAGTTCTTC	TRBJ2-1	once	TRBV24-1	NA
CASKRGLAVYEQYF	TGTGCCAGCAAAAGGGGACTAGCCGTCTACGAGCAGTACTTC	TRBJ2-7	NA	TRBV27	TRBD2
CASNLPTGVNPGELFF	TGCGCCAGCAACTTGCCCACAGGGGTAAACCCCGGGGAGCTGTTTTTT	TRBJ2-2	NA	TRBV5-1	TRBD1
CAIREGAAYEQYF	TGTGCCATCAGAGAGGGGGCGGCCTACGAGCAGTACTTC	TRBJ2-7	once	TRBV10-3	TRBD1
CASSRGGDTEAFF	TGCGCCAGCAGTCGAGGGGGCGACACTGAAGCTTTCTTT	TRBJ1-1	few	TRBV5-1	TRBD1
CASSERSGTALAKNIQYF	TGTGCCAGCAGTGAGCGGTCCGGGACAGCACTAGCCAAAAACATTCAGTACTTC	TRBJ2-4	many	TRBV6-1	TRBD1
CASSPLAGPYEQYF	TGTGCCAGCAGCCCACTAGCGGGACCCTACGAGCAGTACTTC	TRBJ2-7	NA	TRBV7-3	TRBD2
CASTGTSGGSYNEQFF	TGTGCCAGCACCGGGACTAGCGGGGGGTCCTACAATGAGCAGTTCTTC	TRBJ2-1	few	TRBV28	TRBD2
CASNPPQGGRTEAFF	TGTGCCAGCAATCCACCTCAGGGAGGGAGGACTGAAGCTTTCTTT	TRBJ1-1	once	TRBV6-5	NA
CASSIREQGADGYTF	TGTGCCAGTAGTATAAGGGAACAGGGGGCTGATGGCTACACCTTC	TRBJ1-2	NA	TRBV19	TRBD1
CAWSVGGSGYTF	TGTGCCTGGAGTGTAGGAGGGTCTGGCTACACCTTC	TRBJ1-2	once	TRBV30	NA
CASSETGSPYNEQFF	TGTGCCAGCAGCGAGACAGGGTCGCCCTACAATGAGCAGTTCTTC	TRBJ2-1	NA	TRBV7-9	TRBD1
CASSFRDRGGNEQFF	TGTGCCAGCAGCTTCCGGGACAGGGGAGGGAATGAGCAGTTCTTC	TRBJ2-1	NA	TRBV11-2	TRBD1
CASSIVSGGGQPQHF	TGTGCCAGTAGTATTGTTTCGGGGGGCGGTCAGCCCCAGCATTTT	TRBJ1-5	NA	TRBV19	NA